A single T cell receptor beta chain is shown here with its context. The protocol was immunoSEQ multiplex PCR, while the TCRdb copy is restricted to in-frame clones and leaves out a portion. Counted here are around 130,000 clones, 84% occurring once; the ten biggest clones make up 7% to 9.5%. After removal of 3 bases from V and 4 bases from J, the junction contained 7 bases not matched to a gene. Germline CDR1 reads SGDLS; CDR2 reads YYNGEE. The CDR3 runs to 15 residues. The data are from a study of blood T cell repertoires in COVID-19. Seattle patients were enrolled during active infection and followed longitudinally.

The source is a man aged 30 to 45 with COVID-19, enrolled during active disease. The J gene is TRBJ2-3, the V gene TRBV9, with 8 bases matching TRBD2. What was sequenced was peripheral blood. The CDR3 is CASSDPREGPDTQYF. For the CDR3, the DNA is TGTGCCAGCAGCGACCCCCGGGAGGGCCCAGATACGCAGTATTTT.